This T cell receptor (beta chain) originates from a study of early T cells in non-severe SARS-CoV-2 infection. The table lists this clonotype with many counts. TCRdb ran MiXCR on the 5' RACE reads and lists one entry per CDR3 protein. The table shows about 46,000 distinct CDR3 sequences, with almost 5.5% occurring only once. Source: whole blood, taken at baseline. This TCR derives from an adult who was a healthcare worker with PCR-confirmed SARS-CoV-2 infection or an uninfected control (not recorded which).

The CDR3 nucleotides read TGTGCCAGCAGCCCTCTCTCCGAGGCCTCTGGAAACACCATATATTTT. This codes for CASSPLSEASGNTIYF. This sequence joins TRBV7-9 and TRBJ1-3; D is uncertain. V dropped 5 bases and J dropped 0 bases, with 14 bases sitting between them. CDR1 and CDR2 (germline): SEHNR, FQNEAQ (reference sequence). CDR3 length: 16 amino acids.